This entry concerns a single T cell receptor (beta chain). As yet, its antigen is unknown. The assay was immunoSEQ multiplex PCR, and TCRdb's table has in-frame clones only and misses some. The table records about 40,000 clones, roughly three quarters of them present only once. The data were taken from a study of cytotoxic CD8 clonotypes in ibrutinib-treated CLL. Study-level information: On average, around 89,000 productive rearrangements and 255,043 productive templates per sample. Study-level findings and limits: Higher clonality was seen at ibrutinib response and a return toward baseline at progression.

The CDR3 runs 15 residues. V lost 6 bases and J lost 7; bases outside the gene matches: 12. In germline, CDR1 is MDHEN, CDR2 SYDVKM. This specimen was PBMCs, taken at disease progression, from a patient treated with ibrutinib. The chain combines TRBV28 with TRBJ1-5, with 7 bases matching TRBD1. This clonotype originated in a human donor with chronic lymphocytic leukemia. CDR3 sequence: CASSFSDRRGQPQHF. The CDR3, as DNA: TGTGCCAGCAGCTTTTCGGACAGGAGAGGACAGCCCCAGCATTTT.